This TCR beta chain was observed in a study of cytomegalovirus exposure and HLA in healthy donors. The PCR employed 60 Vbeta primers together with 13 Jbeta primers. The table came from immunoSEQ multiplex PCR; TCRdb's copy has only in-frame clones and leaves some out. The table lists approximately 77,000 clones, around 84% of them singletons, with 4% to 5.5% in the top ten. Notes on this clone: The antigen remains unidentified.

Points from the study as a whole: Clonal expansion, a later analysis showed, was greater in HLA-associated TCR beta chains than in equally common others.

At collection, donors were nominally healthy, but unrecorded immune exposures were probable. Material for sequencing was PBMCs. The TCR comes from a man aged 35 to 55 in good health and CMV-seronegative.

DNA of the CDR3: TGCGCCAGCAGGGGCAGTCTTAATGAAAAACTGTTTTTT. This encodes CASRGSLNEKLFF. The chain carries TRBV5-1 and TRBJ1-4, with D hard to call. Between the trimmed V and J ends, which lost 5 bases and 4 bases, there was a span of 9 bases. This CDR3 has 13 amino acids. Germline assignment: CDR1 SGHRS and CDR2 YFSETQ. The whole variable domain, remainder taken from reference TRBV5-1 and TRBJ1-4, is KAGVTQTPRYLIKTRGQQVTLSCSPISGHRSVSWYQQTPGQGLQFLFEYFSETQRNKGNFPGRFSGRQFSNSRSEMNVSTLELGDSALYLCASRGSLNEKLFFGSGTQLSVL.